One sample yielded the 11 T cell receptor beta chains listed below, sequenced in a study of blood T cell repertoires in COVID-19. Sequenced by immunoSEQ multiplex PCR; TCRdb stores in-frame clones only, minus some. The sample lists about 35,000 clones, 80% to 90% occurring once. Sequencing used peripheral blood. Receptor source: a man between 60 and 70 years old in a cohort sampled during active COVID-19.

The rearrangement links TRBV18 to TRBJ2-3; no reliable D call. The CDR3 consists of 14 residues. V dropped 1 base and J dropped 5 bases, with 10 bases sitting between them. Germline CDR1 and CDR2: KGHSH and LQKENI. The CDR3 region is CASSPQTGGDTQYF. CDR3 DNA: TGTGCCAGCTCACCACAAACCGGCGGAGATACGCAGTATTTT. The full variable domain, its missing parts supplied by reference TRBV18 and TRBJ2-3, is NAGVMQNPRHLVRRRGQEARLRCSPMKGHSHVYWYRQLPEEGLKFMVYLQKENIIDESGMPKERFSAEFPKEGPSILRIQQVVRGDSAAYFCASSPQTGGDTQYFGPGTRLTVL.

This chain joins TRBV7-2 and TRBJ2-1, with 13 positions matching TRBD2. Germline V CDR1 and CDR2: SGHTA, FQGNSA. V lost 8 bases, J lost 4 bases, and 5 bases stayed unmatched. The CDR3 is 15 residues long. CDR3 coding DNA: TGTGCCAGCGAGACTAGCGGGGGGCCGTACAATGAGCAGTTCTTC. It specifies CASETSGGPYNEQFF.

The V gene is TRBV7-2, the J gene TRBJ1-2; 7 bases line up with TRBD1. Germline V gene data show CDR1 as SGHTA and CDR2 as FQGNSA. V shed 8 bases, J shed 5 bases, and the junction held 8 bases outside the gene matches. This CDR3 is 13 amino acids long. Here the CDR3 reads CASVQGGLYGYTF. The CDR3 bases are TGTGCCAGCGTTCAAGGGGGCCTATATGGCTACACCTTC.

The chain links TRBV23-1 to TRBJ1-6; tentatively, D is TRBD1 (5 bases). TRBV23-1 is labeled an ORF, and its function is uncertain. The CDR3 has 16 amino acids. Trimming left V 2 bases short and J 7 bases short, with 15 bases between. CDR3 sequence: CASSQHFDRPNSPLHF. The CDR3 DNA follows: TGCGCCAGCAGTCAACACTTCGACAGACCCAATTCACCCCTCCACTTT.

The chain has TRBV5-1 and TRBJ2-7; the D gene is possibly TRBD1 (7 bases). Trimming pared 2 bases from V and 1 base from J, leaving 16 bases between. Germline values: CDR1 SGHRS, CDR2 YFSETQ. The CDR3 is 16 amino acids. As DNA, the CDR3 is TGCGCCAGCAGCTTAGGAGGGGGCCCGATTTCCTACGAGCAGTACTTC. It translates to CASSLGGGPISYEQYF.

The chain couples TRBV7-8 to TRBJ2-1, with TRBD2 matching over 8 bases. Germline assignment: CDR1 SGHVS and CDR2 FQNEAQ. This CDR3 has 13 amino acids. Unmatched junction bases numbered 9, after V lost 1 base and J lost 16 bases. CDR3 region: CASSLGTSISFFF. Here the CDR3 DNA reads TGTGCCAGCAGCTTAGGGACTAGCATTAGTTTCTTCTTC.

J is TRBJ2-3 and V is TRBV7-2; 12 nucleotides match TRBD2. In germline, CDR1 is SGHTA, CDR2 FQGNSA. This CDR3 has 14 residues. The J segment lost 6 bases and the V segment lost 6 bases, leaving 4 bases of the junction unmatched. The CDR3 here is CASRFTSGGDTQYF. The CDR3 coding sequence is TGTGCCAGCAGATTTACTAGCGGGGGGGATACGCAGTATTTT.

The CDR3 DNA follows: TGTGCCATCAGTGGCGGGACTAGCGGAGAGACCCAGTACTTC. Encoded protein: CAISGGTSGETQYF. The chain combines TRBV10-3 with TRBJ2-5, with 11 nucleotides matching TRBD2. V dropped 4 bases and J dropped 4; count of bases not matched to a gene: 2. CDR1 and CDR2 (germline): ENHRY, SYGVKD. The CDR3 covers 14 residues.

The chain combines TRBV19 with TRBJ2-6; D is perhaps TRBD2 (7 bases). CDR3 size: 18 residues. CDR1 and CDR2 (germline): LNHDA, SQIVND (reference sequence). Trimming cost V 11 bases and J 1 base, with 24 bases left between them. CDR3 sequence reads: CAAGAGQGGRSGANVLTF. The CDR3 DNA sequence: TGTGCCGCGGGGGCAGGGCAGGGAGGCCGGTCTGGGGCCAACGTCCTGACTTTC.

The chain employs TRBV4-2 and TRBJ1-6, with D unclear. Trimming removed 0 bases from V and 13 bases from J, with 10 bases in between. Germline assignment: CDR1 LGHNA and CDR2 YNFKEQ. There are 13 residues in the CDR3. Here the CDR3 reads CASSQDFSRPLHF. DNA for the CDR3: TGTGCCAGCAGCCAAGATTTTTCGCGGCCCCTCCACTTT.

The chain links TRBV28 to TRBJ2-3; TRBD2 matches 11 bases. The CDR3 spans 13 residues. The germline gives CDR1 MDHEN, CDR2 SYDVKM. This CDR3 reads CASTSGGTDTQYF. The CDR3 bases are TGTGCTTCGACTAGCGGGGGCACAGATACGCAGTATTTT.